What follows are 29 T cell receptor beta chains derived from one specimen sequenced in a study of blood T cell repertoires in COVID-19. Sequenced by immunoSEQ multiplex PCR; TCRdb stores in-frame clones only, minus some. The data hold some 170,000 clones, with 82% observed a single time. Sequencing used peripheral blood. The receptors shown here come from a woman in her 70s with acute or convalescent COVID-19.

The V call is TRBV6-2 or TRBV6-3, the J call TRBJ1-5; TRBD1 is a possible D gene (6 bases). In germline, CDR1 is MNHEY, CDR2 SVGEGT. This CDR3 has 15 residues. Trimming pared 4 bases from V and 5 bases from J, leaving 15 bases between. The CDR3, as DNA: TGTGCCAGCAGTTTCGGGGGGGGGCATGATCAGCCCCAGCATTTT. Protein product: CASSFGGGHDQPQHF.

The genes are TRBV3-1 (or the pseudogene TRBV3-2) and TRBJ2-7; 7 bases align to TRBD2. V lost 4 bases to trimming and J lost 1 base; unmatched junction nucleotides: 1. Germline V CDR1 and CDR2: LGHDT, YNNKEL (reference sequence). This CDR3 is 13 amino acids long. In nucleotides, the CDR3 is TGTGCCAGCAGCCCTAGCGGATCCTACGAGCAGTACTTC. Translated: CASSPSGSYEQYF.

The chain uses TRBV10-3 and TRBJ2-7; perhaps TRBD2 as D (5 bases). In germline, CDR1 is ENHRY, CDR2 SYGVKD. CDR3 length: 12 amino acids. Trimming shortened V by 7 bases and J by 0 bases, and 7 bases separated the two germline ends. The CDR3 is CAIKGSSYEQYF. The CDR3 nucleotides read TGTGCCATCAAAGGGAGCTCCTACGAGCAGTACTTC.

This chain joins TRBV14 and TRBJ1-3; D remains unclear. Germline V lookup: CDR1 SGHDN, CDR2 FVKESK. Trimming cost V 6 bases and J 0 bases, with 3 bases left between them. CDR3 length: 12 amino acids. CDR3 coding DNA: TGTGCCAGCAGTTACTCTGGAAACACCATATATTTT. Translated, it gives CASSYSGNTIYF. The full variable domain, its missing parts supplied by reference TRBV14 and TRBJ1-3, is EAGVTQFPSHSVIEKGQTVTLRCDPISGHDNLYWYRRVMGKEIKFLLHFVKESKQDESGMPNNRFLAERTGGTYSTLKVQPAELEDSGVYFCASSYSGNTIYFGEGSWLTVV.

This clone occurred a few times. The V call is TRBV19, the J call TRBJ1-5, with D hard to call. The CDR3 is 12 residues long. Germline V gives CDR1 LNHDA, CDR2 SQIVND (reference sequence). V lost 3 bases, J lost 9 bases, and 9 bases lay in between. DNA for the CDR3: TGTGCCAGTAGTATTGGACGGGGGCCCCAGCATTTT. It translates to CASSIGRGPQHF. Full variable domain (remainder filled in from reference TRBV19 and TRBJ1-5): DGGITQSPKYLFRKEGQNVTLSCEQNLNHDAMYWYRQDPGQGLRLIYYSQIVNDFQKGDIAEGYSVSREKKESFPLTVTSAQKNPTAFYLCASSIGRGPQHFGDGTRLSIL.

CDR3 in amino acids: CASTEWGPQETQYF. The CDR3 DNA sequence: TGTGCCAGCACCGAATGGGGGCCACAAGAGACCCAGTACTTC. V is TRBV28 and J is TRBJ2-5; tentatively, D is TRBD1 (6 bases). CDR3 size: 14 residues. Trimming shortened V by 7 bases and J by 2 bases, and 14 bases separated the two germline ends. Germline values: CDR1 MDHEN, CDR2 SYDVKM. The full variable domain, completed using reference TRBV28 and TRBJ2-5, is DVKVTQSSRYLVKRTGEKVFLECVQDMDHENMFWYRQDPGLGLRLIYFSYDVKMKEKGDIPEGYSVSREKKERFSLILESASTNQTSMYLCASTEWGPQETQYFGPGTRLLVL.

This clone was seen once. CDR3 in amino acids: CASSYTSGGANEQFF. The CDR3, as DNA: TGTGCCAGCAGCTATACTAGCGGGGGGGCAAATGAGCAGTTCTTC. V gene TRBV7-2 combines with J gene TRBJ2-1; 13 bases align to TRBD2. The CDR3 is made up of 15 amino acids. V was clipped by 4 bases and J by 7 bases; unmatched bases: 4. In germline, CDR1 is SGHTA, CDR2 FQGNSA.

The CDR3 nucleotides are TGCGCCAGCAGCCAAGATTCCGGCGGAAGGCAGTATTTT. It is translated as CASSQDSGGRQYF. The rearrangement uses TRBV4-3 and TRBJ2-3; D ambiguous. The length of the CDR3 is 13 residues. Germline-derived CDR1 and CDR2 are LGHNA and YSLEER. Trimming left V 0 bases short and J 11 bases short, with 12 bases between.

The chain is built from TRBV15 and TRBJ1-1, with unresolved D. Germline loops: CDR1 LNHNV, CDR2 YYDKDF (reference sequence). V dropped 0 bases and J dropped 1 base, with 12 bases sitting between them. The CDR3 consists of 16 residues. The CDR3 DNA reads TGTGCCACCAGCAGAGATCGAGTATCCGGGAACACTGAAGCTTTCTTT. Amino acid sequence: CATSRDRVSGNTEAFF. The entire variable domain, with the rest obtained from reference TRBV15 and TRBJ1-1, is as follows: DAMVIQNPRYQVTQFGKPVTLSCSQTLNHNVMYWYQQKSSQAPKLLFHYYDKDFNNEADTPDNFQSRRPNTSFCFLDIRSPGLGDTAMYLCATSRDRVSGNTEAFFGQGTRLTVV.

The genes are TRBV18 and TRBJ1-2; 7 bases match TRBD1. The CDR3 spans 14 residues. Trimming removed 6 bases from V and 4 bases from J; junction bases left unmatched: 8. Germline V gives CDR1 KGHSH, CDR2 LQKENI. This CDR3 is CASSQTGVGYGYTF. CDR3 DNA sequence: TGTGCCAGCTCGCAAACAGGGGTTGGCTATGGCTACACCTTC.

The V call is TRBV9, the J call TRBJ1-1, with D hard to call. Germline CDR1 is SGDLS and CDR2 is YYNGEE. CDR3 size: 13 residues. V was shortened by 0 bases and J by 4 bases, with 7 bases between the two germline ends. The CDR3 nucleotides read TGTGCCAGCAGCGTAGACGGTGGCACTGAAGCTTTCTTT. Its protein is CASSVDGGTEAFF.

V and J are TRBV7-8 and TRBJ2-3, with D possibly being TRBD2 (5 bases). Per the germline V gene, CDR1 is SGHVS and CDR2 is FQNEAQ. Trimming shortened V by 1 base and J by 2 bases, and 13 bases separated the two germline ends. This CDR3 is 16 amino acids long. The CDR3 here is CASSLGSGRNTDTQYF. In DNA, the CDR3 is TGTGCCAGCAGCTTAGGCAGCGGCAGGAACACAGATACGCAGTATTTT. Complete variable domain (other parts from reference TRBV7-8 and TRBJ2-3): GAGVSQSPRYKVAKRGQDVALRCDPISGHVSLFWYQQALGQGPEFLTYFQNEAQLDKSGLPSDRFFAERPEGSVSTLKIQRTQQEDSAVYLCASSLGSGRNTDTQYFGPGTRLTVL.

The rearrangement uses TRBV5-5 and TRBJ2-3; TRBD2 matches at 7 bases. Germline trimming cut 0 bases from V and 6 bases from J; bases unmatched to any gene: 7. Germline CDR1 is SGHKS and CDR2 is YYEKEE (reference sequence). The CDR3 contains 15 residues. This CDR3 reads CASSLAAGESDTQYF. The CDR3 DNA sequence: TGTGCCAGCAGCTTGGCTGCGGGGGAGTCTGATACGCAGTATTTT.

The rearrangement links TRBV7-9 to TRBJ2-3, with 11 bases fitting TRBD2. The CDR3 runs to 17 residues. Germline assignment: CDR1 SEHNR and CDR2 FQNEAQ (reference sequence). V shed 4 bases and J 4 bases; nucleotides not matched to a gene: 10. CDR3 in DNA: TGTGCCAGCAGCTCACACGGGGGTAGCGGGAGGGCAGATACGCAGTATTTT. This codes for CASSSHGGSGRADTQYF.

In this sample, this clone turned up a few times. The J gene is TRBJ1-1, the V gene TRBV6-5; D uncertain. In germline, CDR1 is MNHEY, CDR2 SVGAGI. Trimming stripped 2 bases from V and 5 bases from J, with 12 bases between. This CDR3 contains 14 residues. The DNA for the CDR3 is TGTGCCAGCAGTTACCTGTTTGGAGGAACTGAAGCTTTCTTT. The encoded protein is CASSYLFGGTEAFF.

CDR3 in amino acids: CASSTQGGGGGSPLHF. DNA of the CDR3: TGTGCCAGCAGCACACAGGGCGGGGGGGGCGGTTCACCCCTCCACTTT. V is TRBV7-2 and J is TRBJ1-6; possible D gene TRBD1, 6 bases. Deletions cut 5 bases from V and 9 bases from J, with 20 bases between. This CDR3 spans 16 amino acids. CDR1 is SGHTA, CDR2 FQGNSA, per germline.

The genes are TRBV2 and TRBJ2-7, with TRBD1 identical over 7 bases. The CDR3 is 14 residues long. Germline V gene data show CDR1 as SNHLY and CDR2 as FYNNEI. The V gene end was trimmed by 4 bases and the J gene end by 2 bases; junction bases not matched to a gene: 5. As DNA, the CDR3 is TGTGCCAGCAGTGCGGGACAGCTTCCCTACGAGCAGTACTTC. Translating it yields CASSAGQLPYEQYF.

The chain uses TRBV7-9 and TRBJ1-4; maybe TRBD1 (5 bases). CDR1 and CDR2 from the germline V gene are SEHNR and FQNEAQ (reference sequence). Between the trimmed V and J ends, which lost 6 bases and 6 bases, there was a span of 14 bases. The CDR3 extends over 14 amino acids. CDR3 DNA sequence: TGTGCCAGCAGGGGGGGTCCCCTGGATGAAAAACTGTTTTTT. Translated: CASRGGPLDEKLFF.

The J gene is TRBJ2-3, the V gene TRBV3-1 (or the pseudogene TRBV3-2), with D possibly being TRBD2 (5 bases). Trimming removed 6 bases from V and 2 bases from J, with 24 bases in between. This CDR3 comprises 18 residues. In germline, CDR1 is LGHDT, CDR2 YNNKEL (reference sequence). CDR3 DNA sequence: TGTGCCAGCAGTCAGCTTCGGAATACGGGAAGGGCCACAGATACGCAGTATTTT. Its protein product is CASSQLRNTGRATDTQYF.

The V and J genes are TRBV3-1 (or the pseudogene TRBV3-2) and TRBJ2-1; D is unresolved. V lost 4 bases, J lost 11 bases, and 15 bases lay in between. The CDR3 runs 13 residues. Per germline, CDR1 LGHDT and CDR2 YNNKEL (reference sequence). The DNA for the CDR3 is TGTGCCAGCAGCCCTGCGGCCTGGAGTAAGCAGTTCTTC. This sequence encodes CASSPAAWSKQFF.

The chain carries TRBV5-4 and TRBJ1-1, with a tentative D call TRBD1 (5 bases). This CDR3 has 16 amino acids. CDR1 SGHNT and CDR2 YYREEE come from the germline V gene (reference sequence). V lost 1 base, J lost 3 bases, and 16 bases lay in between. CDR3 amino acids: CASSLSAGAGDTEAFF. CDR3 DNA: TGTGCCAGCAGCTTGTCAGCTGGGGCAGGTGACACTGAAGCTTTCTTT.

A word on this clone: Different DNA sequences within this sample yield the same CDR3. This chain connects TRBV28 to TRBJ2-7, with a tentative D call TRBD2 (7 bases). The germline V and J ends were trimmed by 3 bases and 1 base, with 10 bases remaining between them. This CDR3 contains 14 residues. Germline CDR1 MDHEN, CDR2 SYDVKM. Written as DNA, the CDR3 is TGTGCCAGCAGTTTGAGGGGGGGGTCCTACGAGCAGTACTTC. Amino acid sequence: CASSLRGGSYEQYF.

This rearrangement joins TRBV2 to TRBJ2-5; the D gene is possibly TRBD2 (5 bases). The CDR3 loop spans 14 amino acids. CDR1 is SNHLY, CDR2 FYNNEI, per germline. V was cut by 5 bases and J by 5 bases, with 15 bases left in between. The CDR3, as DNA: TGTGCCAGCAGTTTCCGGGAATCGAGTGAGACCCAGTACTTC. This translates into CASSFRESSETQYF. Full variable domain (outside the CDR3, taken from reference TRBV2 and TRBJ2-5): EPEVTQTPSHQVTQMGQEVILRCVPISNHLYFYWYRQILGQKVEFLVSFYNNEISEKSEIFDDQFSVERPDGSNFTLKIRSTKLEDSAMYFCASSFRESSETQYFGPGTRLLVL.

The CDR3 loop reads CASSYSSYNSPLHF. The CDR3 bases are TGTGCCAGCAGCTACAGTTCCTATAATTCACCCCTCCACTTT. The rearrangement uses TRBV7-2 and TRBJ1-6; D is ambiguous. This CDR3 is 14 amino acids long. V was trimmed by 4 bases and J by 1 base, leaving 5 bases between them. The germline V gene encodes CDR1 SGHTA and CDR2 FQGNSA.

The J gene is TRBJ2-5, the V gene TRBV5-8; D is unresolved. There are 12 residues in the CDR3. Germline values: CDR1 SGHTS, CDR2 YDEGEE. V was trimmed by 1 base and J by 3 bases, leaving 4 bases between them. The DNA for the CDR3 is TGTGCCAGCAGCTTGACTGAAGAGACCCAGTACTTC. Amino acid sequence: CASSLTEETQYF.

V and J are TRBV24-1 and TRBJ2-1; TRBD1 matches 8 bases. The CDR3 is 16 amino acids. Germline CDR1 reads KGHDR; CDR2 reads SFDVKD. With 4 bases clipped from V and 5 bases from J, the junction kept 9 bases outside the gene matches. The DNA for the CDR3 is TGTGCCACCAGTGAACTTGGACAGGGAGGCCACAATGAGCAGTTCTTC. The encoded protein is CATSELGQGGHNEQFF.

The chain couples TRBV28 to TRBJ1-5, with 10 bases identical to TRBD1. This CDR3 spans 16 amino acids. Germline assignment: CDR1 MDHEN and CDR2 SYDVKM. V lost 2 bases to trimming and J lost 4 bases; unmatched junction nucleotides: 5. The CDR3 loop reads CASSLGDRGMNQPQHF. The CDR3 DNA follows: TGTGCCAGCAGTTTAGGGGACAGGGGAATGAATCAGCCCCAGCATTTT.

Comments on this clone: Other DNA sequences from this sample encode an identical CDR3 as well. V is TRBV5-4 and J is TRBJ2-7; D is possibly TRBD1 (6 bases). In germline, CDR1 is SGHNT, CDR2 YYREEE (reference sequence). The V end lost 1 base, the J end lost 1 base, and 9 bases lay between the germline ends. CDR3 size: 14 residues. The CDR3 here is CASSLKQGSYEQYF. In nucleotides, the CDR3 is TGTGCCAGCAGCTTGAAACAGGGTTCCTACGAGCAGTACTTC.

The count of this clone is one. The chain uses TRBV29-1 and TRBJ1-3; D call uncertain. Germline assignment: CDR1 SQVTM and CDR2 ANQGSEA. CDR3 size: 11 residues. Trimming removed 7 bases at V and 3 bases at J, with 7 bases between. This CDR3 reads CSAELGNTIYF. The CDR3 DNA follows: TGCAGCGCGGAACTTGGAAACACCATATATTTT.